This T cell receptor beta chain was recovered during a study of cytomegalovirus exposure and HLA in healthy donors. Study in general: An earlier analysis found 117 million unique TCR beta sequences from about 190 million T cells. Early released data had about 85 million unique TCRs, all coming from HLA-typed donors. Study conclusions and caveats: A later analysis by the authors found several of the most significant clusters apparently linked to common viral pathogens.

The PCR used 60 Vbeta and 13 Jbeta primers. Clones were sequenced by immunoSEQ multiplex PCR, and TCRdb holds only the in-frame ones, with some missing. The table lists 200,000 or so clones, approximately 88% of them singletons. Likely unrecorded immune exposures existed in these nominally healthy donors. The CDR3 runs to 17 residues. Germline CDR1 and CDR2: LGHNA and YNFKEQ. V lost 2 bases, J lost 1 base, and 9 bases stayed unmatched. Concerning this clone: Its cognate antigen is unknown.

Sequenced input: PBMCs. The origin of this receptor is a boy younger than 18 in good health and CMV-seronegative. This chain links TRBV4-2 with TRBJ2-7; 9 positions agree with TRBD1. CDR3 nucleotide sequence: TGTGCCAGCAGCCAATCCGAACAGGGGGCTTATTCCTACGAGCAGTACTTC. Amino acid sequence: CASSQSEQGAYSYEQYF.